The present TCR beta chain was sequenced within a study of TIL therapy for anti-PD-1-resistant metastatic lung cancer. Sequencing used immunoSEQ v3. The table came from immunoSEQ multiplex PCR; TCRdb's copy has only in-frame clones and leaves some out. The sample lists tens of thousands of clones; less than 85% were seen once. The sample's time point: pre-treatment sample, taken before nivolumab and TIL therapy. Pleural nodules or supraclavicular lymph nodes made up most of the excised metastases sampled. Per the germline V gene, CDR1 is MRHNA and CDR2 is SNTAGT. This CDR3 has 14 residues. V was clipped by 3 bases and J by 10 bases, with 13 bases between them. This clone was counted once.

The chain uses TRBV6-4 and TRBJ1-6, with unresolved D. This specimen was tumor tissue, taken at baseline. The clonotype comes from a person aged 30 to 80 with non-small cell lung cancer. The CDR3 nucleotides are TGTGCCAGCAGTGAAGTTGGGCCATCGTCACCCCTCCACTTT. Protein sequence: CASSEVGPSSPLHF.